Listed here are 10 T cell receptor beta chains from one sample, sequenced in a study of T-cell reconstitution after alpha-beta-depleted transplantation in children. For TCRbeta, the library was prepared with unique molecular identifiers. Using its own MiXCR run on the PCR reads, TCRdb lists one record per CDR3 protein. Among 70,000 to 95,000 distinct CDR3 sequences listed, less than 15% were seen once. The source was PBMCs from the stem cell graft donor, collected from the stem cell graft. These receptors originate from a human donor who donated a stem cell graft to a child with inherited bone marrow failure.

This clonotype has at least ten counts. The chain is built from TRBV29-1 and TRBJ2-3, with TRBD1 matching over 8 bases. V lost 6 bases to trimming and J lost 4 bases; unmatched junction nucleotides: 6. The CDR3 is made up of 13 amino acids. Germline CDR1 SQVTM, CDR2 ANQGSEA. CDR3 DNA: TGCAGCGTACGGACAGGGTTGGCAGATACGCAGTATTTT. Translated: CSVRTGLADTQYF.

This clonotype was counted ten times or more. DNA for the CDR3: TGCAGTGTTTCCGGTGCCCTAGGCACAGATACGCAGTATTTT. Protein: CSVSGALGTDTQYF. The genes are TRBV20-1 and TRBJ2-3, with D hard to call. The CDR3 has 14 residues. Germline V gene lookup returns CDR1 DFQATT and CDR2 SNEGSKA (reference sequence). The V and J ends lost 7 bases and 1 base respectively, with 15 bases between them.

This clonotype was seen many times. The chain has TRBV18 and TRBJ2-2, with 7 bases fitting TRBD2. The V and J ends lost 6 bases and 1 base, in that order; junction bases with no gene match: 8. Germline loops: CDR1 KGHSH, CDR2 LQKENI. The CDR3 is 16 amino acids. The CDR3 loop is CASSVGLAENTGELFF. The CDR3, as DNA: TGTGCCAGCTCGGTAGGGCTAGCGGAGAACACCGGGGAGCTGTTTTTT.

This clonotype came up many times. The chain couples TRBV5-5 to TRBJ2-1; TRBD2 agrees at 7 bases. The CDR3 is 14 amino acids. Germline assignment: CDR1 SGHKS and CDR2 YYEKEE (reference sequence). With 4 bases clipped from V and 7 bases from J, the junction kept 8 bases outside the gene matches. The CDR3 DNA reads TGTGCCAGCAGCCGGGAGGCCCTTTCGAATGAGCAGTTCTTC. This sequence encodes CASSREALSNEQFF.

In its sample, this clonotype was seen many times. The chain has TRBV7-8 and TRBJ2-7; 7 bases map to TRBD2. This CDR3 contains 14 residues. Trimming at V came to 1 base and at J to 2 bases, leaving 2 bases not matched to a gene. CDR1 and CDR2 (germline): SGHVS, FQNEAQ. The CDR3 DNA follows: TGTGCCAGCAGCTTAGGAGGGAGGGCCTACGAGCAGTACTTC. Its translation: CASSLGGRAYEQYF.

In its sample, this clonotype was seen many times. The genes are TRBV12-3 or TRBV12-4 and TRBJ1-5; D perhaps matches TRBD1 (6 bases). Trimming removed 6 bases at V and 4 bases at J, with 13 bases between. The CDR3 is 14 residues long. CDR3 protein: CASRREQGNQPQHF. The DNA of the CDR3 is TGTGCCAGCAGACGCGAACAGGGAAATCAGCCCCAGCATTTT.

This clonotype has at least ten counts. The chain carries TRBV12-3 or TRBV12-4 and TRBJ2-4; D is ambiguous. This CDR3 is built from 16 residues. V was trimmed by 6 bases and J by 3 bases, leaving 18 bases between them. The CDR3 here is CASSPAQEWDKNIQYF. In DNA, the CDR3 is TGTGCCAGCAGCCCGGCCCAGGAGTGGGACAAAAACATTCAGTACTTC.

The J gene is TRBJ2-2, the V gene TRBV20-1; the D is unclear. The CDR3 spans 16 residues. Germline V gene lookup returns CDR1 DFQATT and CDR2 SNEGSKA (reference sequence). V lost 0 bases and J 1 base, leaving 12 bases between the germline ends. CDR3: CSARDGQKLNTGELFF. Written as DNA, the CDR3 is TGCAGTGCTAGAGATGGCCAGAAACTGAACACCGGGGAGCTGTTTTTT.

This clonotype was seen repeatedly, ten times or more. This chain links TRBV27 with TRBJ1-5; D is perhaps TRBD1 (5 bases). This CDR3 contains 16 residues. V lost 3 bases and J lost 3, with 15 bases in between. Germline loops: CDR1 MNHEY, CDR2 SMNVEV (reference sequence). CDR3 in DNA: TGTGCCAGCAGTTTGAGAGGAGGGGTGAACAATCAGCCCCAGCATTTT. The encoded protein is CASSLRGGVNNQPQHF.

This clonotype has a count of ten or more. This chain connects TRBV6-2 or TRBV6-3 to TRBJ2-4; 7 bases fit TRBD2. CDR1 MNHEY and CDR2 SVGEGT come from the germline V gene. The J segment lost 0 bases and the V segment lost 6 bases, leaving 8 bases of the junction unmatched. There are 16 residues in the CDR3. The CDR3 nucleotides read TGTGCCAGCAGCCCCGCGGGGGAGCTAGCCAAAAACATTCAGTACTTC. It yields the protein CASSPAGELAKNIQYF.